This TCR beta chain comes out of a study of CD8+ T cells in alopecia areata. Treatment in this sample: oral pan-JAK inhibitor, 5-10 mg twice daily. PBMCs were stained for CD3, CD4 and CD8, and CD4+ and CD8+ T cells were sorted. This clone was counted only a few times. Reverse transcribed after extraction, RNA yielded cDNA as the sequencing template. The method was immunoSEQ multiplex PCR; TCRdb's version includes in-frame clones alone and lacks a portion of them. In the table there are about 200,000 clones, less than 70% of which are singletons. CDR1 is GTSNPN, CDR2 SVGIG, per germline (reference sequence). The V gene lost 2 bases and the J gene lost 1 base, with 14 bases spanning the gap. This CDR3 is 15 amino acids long.

The chain combines TRBV30 with TRBJ2-5; D assignment may be TRBD1 or TRBD2 (6 bases each). The source was CD4+ T cells sorted from blood, collected at approximately week 50, from a patient treated with tofacitinib. This receptor was obtained from a human donor with alopecia areata. CDR3 amino acids: CAWSLNGGLQETQYF. The CDR3 nucleotides read TGTGCCTGGAGTCTGAACGGGGGCCTCCAAGAGACCCAGTACTTC. Supplemented by reference TRBV30 and TRBJ2-5, the full variable domain reads SQTIHQWPATLVQPVGSPLSLECTVEGTSNPNLYWYRQAAGRGLQLLFYSVGIGQISSEVPQNLSASRPQDRQFILSSKKLLLSDSGFYLCAWSLNGGLQETQYFGPGTRLLVL.